Listed below are T cell receptor beta chains from one sample, sequenced in a study of response to subunit inactivated influenza vaccine. TCRdb redid the calling of the RT-PCR reads with MiXCR, one entry per CDR3 protein. Here the sample spans approximately 530,000 distinct CDR3 sequences, 7.2% being singletons. Sequencing used PBMCs from blood, obtained roughly 24 months after vaccination. These receptors originate from a man aged 45-69 years who received an inactivated influenza vaccine. Both conserved end residues are part of each CDR3. The order of the fields is D gene, J gene, clone size, V gene, CDR3 protein, CDR3 DNA. The D gene is left open where the match is weak. Clone size is given for some rows only: seen once, a few or many times, or a class if the clone is expanded.

.,TRBJ2-3,few,TRBV27,CASSLYVARITDTQYF,TGTGCCAGCAGTTTATATGTAGCGCGGATTACAGATACGCAGTATTTT
.,TRBJ1-6,.,TRBV6-1,CASTGRSYNSPLHF,TGTGCCAGCACGGGGCGCTCCTATAATTCACCCCTCCACTTT
.,TRBJ1-5,many,TRBV7-9,CASSRVGRQPQHF,TGTGCCAGCAGCCGGGTGGGGAGGCAGCCCCAGCATTTT
.,TRBJ2-1,.,TRBV5-1,CASNRDVSSYNEQFF,TGCGCCAGCAACCGGGACGTCAGCTCCTACAATGAGCAGTTCTTC
.,TRBJ1-1,few,TRBV28,CASSPVGSIGTEAFF,TGTGCCAGCAGTCCCGTTGGAAGCATCGGCACTGAAGCTTTCTTT
TRBD1,TRBJ1-1,many,TRBV6-6,CASQTGSTEAFF,TGTGCCAGCCAGACAGGGAGCACTGAAGCTTTCTTT
.,TRBJ2-5,.,TRBV2,CASNSQGDETQYF,TGTGCCAGCAATTCCCAGGGAGACGAGACCCAGTACTTC
.,TRBJ1-5,.,TRBV11-2,CASSLGTYSNQPKHF,TGTGCCAGCAGCCTAGGCACCTATAGCAATCAGCCCAAGCATTTT
TRBD2,TRBJ2-1,once,TRBV9,CASSSRLSGIWREQFF,TGTGCCAGCAGCTCTCGACTTAGCGGGATATGGCGTGAGCAGTTCTTC
.,TRBJ2-3,.,TRBV11-1,CASSLAHAEYGTDTQYF,TGTGCCAGCAGCTTAGCGCATGCGGAGTATGGCACAGATACGCAGTATTTT
.,TRBJ1-6,.,TRBV15,CATSRGGLSYSPLHF,TGTGCCACCAGCAGGGGAGGACTTAGCTATTCACCCCTCCACTTT
.,TRBJ2-7,many,TRBV29-1,CSVTSSLYEQYF,TGCAGCGTTACGTCCAGCCTCTACGAGCAGTACTTC
TRBD1,TRBJ2-7,.,TRBV7-2,CASSSSGTGFYEQYF,TGTGCCAGCAGCTCCTCCGGGACAGGGTTCTACGAGCAGTACTTC
.,TRBJ1-1,few,TRBV6-1,CASRQHGMDTEAFF,TGTGCCAGCCGACAACATGGGATGGACACTGAAGCTTTCTTT
TRBD1,TRBJ1-1,few,TRBV6-2/TRBV6-3,CASRADRDQLNTEAFF,TGTGCCAGCAGAGCGGACAGGGATCAGTTGAACACTGAAGCTTTCTTT
.,TRBJ1-5,few,TRBV12-3/TRBV12-4,CASSLVDSNSNQPQHF,TGTGCCAGCAGTTTAGTGGACAGTAACAGCAATCAGCCCCAGCATTTT
.,TRBJ1-6,few,TRBV5-5,CASSAPQGNNSPLHF,TGTGCCAGCAGCGCGCCACAGGGAAATAATTCACCCCTCCACTTT
.,TRBJ2-1,few,TRBV7-9,CASSPPWVGGYNEQFF,TGTGCCAGCAGCCCGCCGTGGGTAGGCGGCTACAATGAGCAGTTCTTC
.,TRBJ1-2,few,TRBV20-1,CSGAGARYGYTF,TGCAGTGGAGCGGGGGCGCGGTATGGCTACACCTTC
.,TRBJ2-1,many,TRBV29-1,CSVGLPRRGFNEQFF,TGCAGCGTTGGGCTTCCTAGGCGGGGATTTAATGAGCAGTTCTTC
.,TRBJ1-1,.,TRBV28,CASSLWDGNTEAFF,TGTGCCAGCAGTTTATGGGACGGGAACACTGAAGCTTTCTTT
.,TRBJ1-2,.,TRBV4-3,CASSQAMASYGYTF,TGCGCCAGCAGCCAGGCCATGGCCTCCTATGGCTACACCTTC
.,TRBJ1-4,few,TRBV20-1,CSASSGSGEKLFF,TGCAGTGCTAGTTCGGGGAGCGGTGAAAAACTGTTTTTT
.,TRBJ1-1,.,TRBV28,CASSRRTGSAEAFF,TGTGCCAGCAGTCGTCGGACCGGATCGGCTGAAGCTTTCTTT
.,TRBJ1-1,many,TRBV7-9,CASSLQGRGTEAFF,TGTGCCAGCAGCTTACAGGGGAGGGGCACTGAAGCTTTCTTT
.,TRBJ2-5,few,TRBV21-1,CASSKVGGQETQYF,TGTGCCAGCAGCAAAGTCGGCGGGCAAGAGACCCAGTACTTC
.,TRBJ1-1,few,TRBV3-1,CASSLTVRTEAFF,TGTGCCAGCAGCCTAACGGTGCGCACTGAAGCTTTCTTT
.,TRBJ1-1,.,TRBV2,CASNQIRDTEAFF,TGTGCCAGCAACCAGATCCGGGACACTGAAGCTTTCTTT
TRBD2,TRBJ2-1,.,TRBV6-1,CASSTAGGNNEQFF,TGTGCCAGCAGTACAGCGGGAGGGAACAATGAGCAGTTCTTC
TRBD1,TRBJ2-2,.,TRBV4-1,CASSRDRDNTGELFF,TGCGCCAGCAGCCGAGACAGGGATAACACCGGGGAGCTGTTTTTT
.,TRBJ2-7,many,TRBV14,CASFDSALSYEQYF,TGTGCCAGCTTTGACTCGGCCCTCTCCTACGAGCAGTACTTC
TRBD1,TRBJ2-2,many,TRBV7-6,CASSLGTGGELNTGELFF,TGTGCCAGCAGCCTCGGGACAGGGGGAGAACTAAACACCGGGGAGCTGTTTTTT
.,TRBJ2-3,.,TRBV3-1,CASSSSPGETTQYF,TGTGCCAGCAGCAGTTCCCCCGGGGAGACTACGCAGTATTTT
.,TRBJ1-2,many,TRBV7-9,CASSLSRGYGYTF,TGTGCCAGCAGCTTATCGCGGGGCTATGGCTACACCTTC
.,TRBJ2-7,.,TRBV7-2,CASSSRQLYEQYF,TGTGCCAGCAGCTCCCGACAGCTCTACGAGCAGTACTTC
.,TRBJ1-5,few,TRBV4-3,CASSQAVGGNQPQHF,TGCGCCAGCAGCCAAGCGGTGGGGGGCAATCAGCCCCAGCATTTT
.,TRBJ2-7,.,TRBV12-3/TRBV12-4,CASSAGGHNDEQYF,TGTGCCAGCAGCGCTGGGGGACACAACGACGAGCAGTACTTC
TRBD2,TRBJ2-1,many,TRBV27,CASSKGLAGRSYNEQFF,TGTGCCAGCAGTAAGGGACTAGCGGGAAGGTCCTACAATGAGCAGTTCTTC
.,TRBJ1-4,.,TRBV30,CAWSVLMASGLFF,TGTGCCTGGAGTGTGCTGATGGCCTCGGGACTGTTTTTT
TRBD2,TRBJ2-3,.,TRBV6-5,CASITSGTDTQYF,TGTGCCAGCATTACTAGCGGCACAGATACGCAGTATTTT
.,TRBJ2-5,few,TRBV28,CASSLGEVGKTQYF,TGTGCCAGCAGTTTAGGGGAGGTGGGAAAGACCCAGTACTTC